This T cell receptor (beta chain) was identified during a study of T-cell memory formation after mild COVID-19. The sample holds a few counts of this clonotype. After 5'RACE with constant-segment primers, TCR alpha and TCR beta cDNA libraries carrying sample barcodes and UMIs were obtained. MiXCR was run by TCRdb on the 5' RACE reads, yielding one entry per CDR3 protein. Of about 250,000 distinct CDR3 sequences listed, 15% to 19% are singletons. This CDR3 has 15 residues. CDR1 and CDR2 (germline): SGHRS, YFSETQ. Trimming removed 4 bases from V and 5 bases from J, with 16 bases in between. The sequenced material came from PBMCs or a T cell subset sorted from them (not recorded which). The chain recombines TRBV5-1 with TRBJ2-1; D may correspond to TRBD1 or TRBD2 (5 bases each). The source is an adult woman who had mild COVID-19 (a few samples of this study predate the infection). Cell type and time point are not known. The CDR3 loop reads CASSPGTVMDNEQFF. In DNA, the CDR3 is TGCGCCAGCAGCCCCGGGACGGTCATGGACAATGAGCAGTTCTTC.